One T cell receptor beta chain is described in this entry. Profiling relied on immunoSEQ multiplex PCR, and the TCRdb table lists in-frame clones only, not all of them. The sample contains 190,000 or so clones, about 80% of which appear only once. This entry is derived from a study of blood T cell repertoires in COVID-19. The CDR3 length is 13 residues. Trimming removed 7 bases from V and 5 bases from J; junction bases left unmatched: 7. Germline CDR1 reads SNHLY; CDR2 reads FYNNEI. Sample: peripheral blood. This chain joins TRBV2 and TRBJ2-7; 8 positions agree with TRBD1. This TCR came from a human donor with acute or convalescent COVID-19. The donor label of this sample is uncertain. In DNA form, the CDR3 reads TGTGCCAGCAACGGACAGGGCGGGGACGAGCAGTACTTC. Residues: CASNGQGGDEQYF.